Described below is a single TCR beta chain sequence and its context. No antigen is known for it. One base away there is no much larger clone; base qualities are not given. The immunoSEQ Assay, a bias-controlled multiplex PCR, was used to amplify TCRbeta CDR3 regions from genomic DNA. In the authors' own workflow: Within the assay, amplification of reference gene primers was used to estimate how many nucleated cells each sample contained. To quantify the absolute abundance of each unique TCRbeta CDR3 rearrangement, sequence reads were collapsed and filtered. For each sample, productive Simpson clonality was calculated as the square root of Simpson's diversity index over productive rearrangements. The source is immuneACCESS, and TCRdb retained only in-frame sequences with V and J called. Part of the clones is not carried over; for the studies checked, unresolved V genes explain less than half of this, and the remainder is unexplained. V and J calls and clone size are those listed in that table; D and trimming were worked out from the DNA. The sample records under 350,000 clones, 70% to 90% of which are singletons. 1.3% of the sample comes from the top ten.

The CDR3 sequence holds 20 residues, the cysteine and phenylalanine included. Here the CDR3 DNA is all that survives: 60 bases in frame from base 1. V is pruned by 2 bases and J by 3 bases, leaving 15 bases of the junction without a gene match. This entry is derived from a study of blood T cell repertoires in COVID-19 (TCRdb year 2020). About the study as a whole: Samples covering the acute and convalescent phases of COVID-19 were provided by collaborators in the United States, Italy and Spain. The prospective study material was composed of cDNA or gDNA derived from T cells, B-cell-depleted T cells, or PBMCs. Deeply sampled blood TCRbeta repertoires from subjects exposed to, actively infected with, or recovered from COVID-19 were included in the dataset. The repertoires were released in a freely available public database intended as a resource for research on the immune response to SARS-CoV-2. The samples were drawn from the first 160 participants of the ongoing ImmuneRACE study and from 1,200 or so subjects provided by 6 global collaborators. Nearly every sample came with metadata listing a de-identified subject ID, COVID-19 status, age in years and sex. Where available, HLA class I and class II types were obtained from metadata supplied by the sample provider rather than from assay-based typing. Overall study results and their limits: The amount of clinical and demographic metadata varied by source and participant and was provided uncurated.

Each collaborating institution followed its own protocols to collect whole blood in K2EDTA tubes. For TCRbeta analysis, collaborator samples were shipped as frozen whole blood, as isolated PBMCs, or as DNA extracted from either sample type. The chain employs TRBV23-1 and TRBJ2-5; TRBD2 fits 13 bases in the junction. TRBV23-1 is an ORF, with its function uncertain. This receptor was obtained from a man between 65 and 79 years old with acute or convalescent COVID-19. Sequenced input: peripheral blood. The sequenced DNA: TGCGCCAGCAGTCAACCAACTAGCGGGAGGGCCAGGGTCTATAAAGAGACCCAGTACTTC. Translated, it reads CASSQPTSGRARVYKETQYF.